Following are 16 T cell receptor beta chains from one sample sequenced in a study of OX40 agonist ivuxolimab in advanced cancers. The data were produced by immunoSEQ multiplex PCR, yet TCRdb's version contains in-frame clones alone and is incomplete. This repertoire shows 60,000 to 75,000 clones, 80% to 90% found once; its top ten account for 1.1%. The material sequenced was CD4+ or CD8+ T cells sorted from blood, taken in a trial of the OX40 agonist ivuxolimab. These receptors all stem from an adult with an advanced solid tumor such as melanoma, head and neck, liver or kidney cancer.

This chain uses TRBV10-2 with TRBJ1-5; the D gene is possibly TRBD1 (5 bases). Trimming pared 8 bases from V and 5 bases from J, leaving 19 bases between. CDR3 size: 15 residues. The germline V gene encodes CDR1 WSHSY and CDR2 SAAADI. The CDR3, as DNA: TGCGCCAGCCGATCCGAGGGGCAGGCGTATCAGCCCCAGCATTTT. This gives the protein CASRSEGQAYQPQHF.

The V gene is TRBV4-1, the J gene TRBJ1-5, with a tentative D call TRBD1 (5 bases). The CDR3 spans 15 residues. The germline V gene encodes CDR1 MGHRA and CDR2 YSYEKL. The germline V and J ends were trimmed by 0 bases and 3 bases, with 9 bases remaining between them. CDR3: CASSQDPGPNQPQHF. The CDR3 bases are TGCGCCAGCAGCCAAGATCCGGGGCCCAATCAGCCCCAGCATTTT.

The gene calls are TRBV30 and TRBJ2-7; TRBD2 aligns across 7 bases. CDR1 and CDR2 from the germline V gene are GTSNPN and SVGIG (reference sequence). The CDR3 is 13 amino acids. The junction had 6 bases not matched to a gene; V was cut back by 7 bases and J by 0 bases. The CDR3 DNA follows: TGTGCCTTAAAGCGGGACTACTCCTACGAGCAGTACTTC. Translating it yields CALKRDYSYEQYF.

The gene calls are TRBV7-2 and TRBJ1-2; D is unresolved. The length of the CDR3 is 14 residues. CDR1 and CDR2 from the germline V gene are SGHTA and FQGNSA. V shed 5 bases and J shed 5 bases, with 15 bases lying between them. The CDR3: CASSDLPADYGYTF. DNA of the CDR3: TGTGCCAGCAGCGACCTCCCAGCTGATTATGGCTACACCTTC.

The CDR3 protein is CASSEAEGGTGELFF. Here the CDR3 DNA reads TGTGCCAGCAGTGAAGCGGAAGGGGGCACCGGGGAGCTGTTTTTT. The chain combines TRBV6-1 with TRBJ2-2; possible D gene TRBD1, 6 bases. CDR1 MNHNS and CDR2 SASEGT come from the germline V gene. V lost 0 bases and J lost 4, with 9 bases in between. The CDR3 spans 15 residues.

This clone was observed a few times. This chain connects TRBV6-5 to TRBJ1-1; D perhaps matches TRBD1 (6 bases). V lost 5 bases and J lost 4, with 14 bases in between. From germline, CDR1 is MNHEY and CDR2 SVGAGI. The CDR3 is 14 residues long. Here the CDR3 DNA reads TGTGCCAGCAGTAAAGGGGGTGTTGCCACTGAAGCTTTCTTT. It is translated as CASSKGGVATEAFF.

This chain joins TRBV6-1 and TRBJ1-5; D is unclear. Germline V CDR1 and CDR2: MNHNS, SASEGT. The CDR3 totals 15 residues. Between the trimmed V and J ends, which lost 4 bases and 2 bases, there was a span of 12 bases. The CDR3 DNA follows: TGTGCCAGCAGTGGGGGAAACGCGGGCAATCAGCCCCAGCATTTT. Its translation: CASSGGNAGNQPQHF.

The chain links TRBV18 to TRBJ2-7; D ambiguous. V gave up 0 bases and J gave up 0 bases, with 6 bases separating them. CDR1 KGHSH and CDR2 LQKENI come from the germline V gene. The CDR3 runs 14 residues. The CDR3: CASSPPAASYEQYF. CDR3 nucleotides: TGTGCCAGCTCACCACCCGCGGCCTCCTACGAGCAGTACTTC.

The rearrangement links TRBV4-1 to TRBJ1-1, with unresolved D. This CDR3 is 16 amino acids long. Germline-derived CDR1 and CDR2 are MGHRA and YSYEKL. Trimming removed 4 bases at V and 0 bases at J, with 15 bases between. The CDR3: CASSPIGRSMNTEAFF. In DNA form, the CDR3 reads TGCGCCAGCAGCCCCATTGGTCGGAGCATGAACACTGAAGCTTTCTTT.

The chain has TRBV25-1 and TRBJ1-4; the D gene is possibly TRBD1 (5 bases). Trimming stripped 7 bases from V and 7 bases from J, with 10 bases between. CDR3 length: 12 residues. Germline V gives CDR1 MGHDK, CDR2 SYGVNS. The CDR3 coding sequence is TGTGCCAGCAAGGGGCGGGGTGAAAAACTGTTTTTT. This gives the protein CASKGRGEKLFF.

The chain couples TRBV29-1 to TRBJ1-1, with 8 nucleotides matching TRBD1. The V segment lost 7 bases and the J segment 5 bases; nucleotides outside the gene matches: 9. CDR1 is SQVTM, CDR2 ANQGSEA, per germline. The CDR3 extends over 13 amino acids. The CDR3: CSAPWTGKTEAFF. The CDR3 nucleotides read TGCAGCGCCCCCTGGACAGGGAAAACTGAAGCTTTCTTT. The full variable domain, with the rest looked up from reference TRBV29-1 and TRBJ1-1, is SAVISQKPSRDICQRGTSLTIQCQVDSQVTMMFWYRQQPGQSLTLIATANQGSEATYESGFVIDKFPISRPNLTFSTLTVSNMSPEDSSIYLCSAPWTGKTEAFFGQGTRLTVV.

The chain carries TRBV30 and TRBJ2-5, with D perhaps TRBD1 (6 bases). Germline V CDR1 and CDR2: GTSNPN, SVGIG (reference sequence). The CDR3 is 13 amino acids. V was cut by 2 bases and J by 1 base, with 8 bases left in between. The CDR3 sequence: CAWSLGAQETQYF. The CDR3 DNA reads as TGTGCCTGGAGTTTGGGGGCCCAAGAGACCCAGTACTTC.

The chain combines TRBV11-3 with TRBJ2-3; D call uncertain. Germline V gene lookup returns CDR1 SGHNT and CDR2 YENEEA. V was clipped by 4 bases and J by 9 bases, with 14 bases between them. This CDR3 contains 13 residues. CDR3 region: CASSSKPMGTQYF. CDR3 DNA: TGTGCCAGCAGCTCGAAACCCATGGGGACGCAGTATTTT.

V usage is TRBV6-5 and J usage is TRBJ1-2; D unclear. The V end lost 4 bases, the J end lost 10 bases, and 16 bases lay between the germline ends. The CDR3 contains 13 residues. Germline V gene data show CDR1 as MNHEY and CDR2 as SVGAGI. CDR3 amino acids: CASSLAARGDYTF. CDR3 nucleotides: TGTGCCAGCAGTTTGGCCGCCCGCGGTGACTACACCTTC.

V is TRBV11-2 and J is TRBJ1-4, with D perhaps TRBD1 (6 bases). The CDR3 is made up of 15 amino acids. CDR1 SGHAT and CDR2 FQNNGV come from the germline V gene. Trimming cost V 4 bases and J 8 bases, with 17 bases left between them. CDR3 loop: CASSSYRERREKLFF. The CDR3 nucleotides are TGTGCCAGCAGCTCCTACAGGGAGAGACGCGAAAAACTGTTTTTT.

This sequence joins TRBV19 and TRBJ2-3; no clear D. Germline CDR1 and CDR2: LNHDA and SQIVND (reference sequence). The CDR3 has 12 residues. With 6 bases removed from V and 2 bases from J, the gap between germline ends came to 6 bases. The CDR3 sequence is CASSRITDTQYF. For the CDR3, the DNA is TGTGCCAGTAGCCGAATCACAGATACGCAGTATTTT.